A single sample is the source of the 29 T cell receptor beta chains below, sequenced in a study of CD8 T cell repertoires and HIV-1 epitope variants. No cognate antigen is known for these TCRs. TCRdb keeps only in-frame clones here, not all; method: immunoSEQ multiplex PCR. The data show about 4,000 clones, approximately 70% seen once. The sequenced material came from cultured CD8+ T cells derived from PBMCs. All receptors derive from a male donor with HIV.

The rearrangement joins TRBV28 to TRBJ2-1; 8 bases match TRBD2. The germline V gene has CDR1 MDHEN and CDR2 SYDVKM. The CDR3 is made up of 14 amino acids. The V and J ends lost 1 base and 10 bases, in that order; junction bases with no gene match: 6. DNA for the CDR3: TGTGCCAGCAGTTTATCGCGGGGGGCTATGGAGCAGTTCTTC. Its protein is CASSLSRGAMEQFF.

This clone was counted a few times. V usage is TRBV7-6 and J usage is TRBJ1-2; D is possibly TRBD1 (5 bases). CDR3 length: 16 amino acids. CDR1 is SGHVS and CDR2 is FNYEAQ in the germline V gene. V lost 5 bases and J lost 4, with 20 bases in between. CDR3 loop: CASSPTPKGGGYGYTF. CDR3 bases: TGTGCCAGCAGCCCGACTCCCAAGGGTGGGGGCTATGGCTACACCTTC. Variable domain in full (rest from reference TRBV7-6 and TRBJ1-2): GAGVSQSPRYKVTKRGQDVALRCDPISGHVSLYWYRQALGQGPEFLTYFNYEAQQDKSGLPNDRFSAERPEGSISTLTIQRTEQRDSAMYRCASSPTPKGGGYGYTFGSGTRLTVV.

The CDR3 loop is CASSGDGGLPRLDGYTF. In DNA form, the CDR3 reads TGTGCCAGCAGTGGGGACGGCGGGCTGCCAAGGCTGGATGGCTACACCTTC. V is TRBV5-6 and J is TRBJ1-2, with D perhaps TRBD1 (5 bases). CDR1 and CDR2 (germline): SGHDT, YYEEEE. This CDR3 has 17 amino acids. Trimming pared 5 bases from V and 6 bases from J, leaving 26 bases between.

The chain recombines TRBV7-3 with TRBJ2-2; D possibly corresponds to TRBD2 (5 bases). V lost 5 bases and J 1 base, leaving 11 bases between the germline ends. Germline V gene data show CDR1 as SGHTA and CDR2 as FQGTGA. This CDR3 region has 15 residues. CDR3 sequence (DNA): TGTGCCAGCAGCCCAATCGGGGAGAACACCGGGGAGCTGTTTTTT. Its protein is CASSPIGENTGELFF.

The genes are TRBV13 and TRBJ2-3; D is uncertain. The germline V gene encodes CDR1 PRHDT and CDR2 FYEKMQ (reference sequence). CDR3 length: 12 amino acids. Trimming shortened V by 6 bases and J by 3 bases, and 7 bases separated the two germline ends. CDR3 DNA: TGTGCCAGCAGTTCAGAAACAGATACGCAGTATTTT. As protein: CASSSETDTQYF.

This chain links TRBV7-2 with TRBJ1-2; no definite D call. This CDR3 is built from 15 residues. V gave up 5 bases and J gave up 4 bases, with 17 bases separating them. CDR1 SGHTA and CDR2 FQGNSA come from the germline V gene. CDR3 amino acids: CASSESGQSAYGYTF. CDR3 sequence (DNA): TGTGCCAGCAGCGAGTCTGGGCAGTCCGCCTATGGCTACACCTTC.

This chain connects TRBV25-1 to TRBJ2-7; maybe TRBD1 (5 bases). The CDR3 contains 12 residues. Trimming removed 3 bases from V and 3 bases from J, with 6 bases in between. Germline V gene lookup returns CDR1 MGHDK and CDR2 SYGVNS. The CDR3 nucleotides read TGTGCCAGCAGTGACAGGGTCTACGAGCAGTACTTC. It specifies CASSDRVYEQYF.

The rearrangement joins TRBV11-2 to TRBJ1-3; TRBD1 might be the D (5 bases). V was cut by 1 base and J by 4 bases, with 23 bases left in between. This CDR3 has 19 residues. Germline lookup yields CDR1 SGHAT and CDR2 FQNNGV. CDR3 nucleotide sequence: TGTGCCAGCAGCTTAGCCCTACCGTGGTCTCCCAGGGCAGGAAACACCATATATTTT. Translating it yields CASSLALPWSPRAGNTIYF.

The chain combines TRBV9 with TRBJ2-1; 11 bases agree with TRBD2. Germline-derived CDR1 and CDR2 are SGDLS and YYNGEE. The CDR3 is made up of 15 amino acids. Losses at the gene ends were 3 bases for V and 7 bases for J; bases not matched to a gene: 6. CDR3 bases: TGTGCCAGCAGCGGTAGCGGGGGGGCCGGGAATGAGCAGTTCTTC. Its protein is CASSGSGGAGNEQFF.

The chain carries TRBV4-1 and TRBJ1-1, with 8 bases that match TRBD1. The CDR3 runs to 14 residues. Germline lookup yields CDR1 MGHRA and CDR2 YSYEKL. V lost 3 bases to trimming and J lost 3 bases; unmatched junction nucleotides: 3. The CDR3 sequence is CASSQGQADTEAFF. The CDR3 region has the DNA TGCGCCAGCAGCCAGGGACAGGCGGACACTGAAGCTTTCTTT.

V usage is TRBV27 and J usage is TRBJ2-7; D tentatively reads TRBD1 or TRBD2 (5 bases each). This CDR3 comprises 14 residues. Looked up from germline, CDR1 is MNHEY and CDR2 is SMNVEV (reference sequence). V lost 2 bases, J lost 3 bases, and 11 bases lay in between. CDR3: CASSLGASSYEQYF. DNA for the CDR3: TGTGCCAGCAGTTTAGGGGCTAGCAGCTACGAGCAGTACTTC.

This chain connects TRBV5-1 to TRBJ2-7; D remains unclear. The CDR3 covers 14 residues. Trimming cost V 0 bases and J 0 bases, with 7 bases left between them. CDR1 SGHRS and CDR2 YFSETQ come from the germline V gene. In DNA, the CDR3 is TGCGCCAGCAGCTTGGTTGGCGGCTCCTACGAGCAGTACTTC. This codes for CASSLVGGSYEQYF.

The V call is TRBV7-9, the J call TRBJ2-7, with D maybe TRBD2 (6 bases). V gave up 1 base and J gave up 2 bases, with 12 bases separating them. The germline CDR1 and CDR2 sequences are SEHNR and FQNEAQ (reference sequence). The CDR3 length is 15 residues. The CDR3 here is CASSLVTGVAYEQYF. CDR3 nucleotide sequence: TGTGCCAGCAGCTTAGTAACGGGAGTTGCCTACGAGCAGTACTTC.

The rearrangement joins TRBV6-5 to TRBJ2-6; D is unclear. Germline CDR1 MNHEY, CDR2 SVGAGI. Trimming stripped 6 bases from V and 9 bases from J, with 9 bases between. The CDR3 covers 12 residues. CDR3 protein: CASSPSGNVLTF. CDR3 nucleotide sequence: TGTGCCAGCAGCCCCTCGGGCAACGTCCTGACTTTC.

The gene calls are TRBV4-2 and TRBJ2-7, with 7 bases aligning to TRBD1. V dropped 2 bases and J dropped 5; count of bases not matched to a gene: 3. This CDR3 contains 13 residues. CDR1 and CDR2 (germline): LGHNA, YNFKEQ. CDR3 loop: CASSQTGVNEQYF. The DNA of the CDR3 is TGTGCCAGCAGCCAAACAGGGGTCAACGAGCAGTACTTC.

The chain uses TRBV11-2 and TRBJ2-5; perhaps TRBD1 as D (5 bases). The J call may be wrong; the DNA end is better matched by TRBJ2-7. The germline V gene encodes CDR1 SGHAT and CDR2 FQNNGV. This CDR3 has 14 residues. The CDR3 spells CASSTWGSAYEQYF. The CDR3 DNA reads TGTGCCAGCAGCACCTGGGGCTCAGCCTACGAGCAGTACTTC.

This rearrangement joins TRBV27 to TRBJ1-5; D not resolved. Germline loops: CDR1 MNHEY, CDR2 SMNVEV (reference sequence). This CDR3 is 14 amino acids long. Deletions cut 2 bases from V and 7 bases from J, with 12 bases between. This CDR3 reads CASSLVSGSQPQHF. In nucleotides, the CDR3 is TGTGCCAGCAGTTTAGTATCCGGGAGCCAGCCCCAGCATTTT.

In its sample, this clone was seen a few times. The J gene is TRBJ2-7, the V gene TRBV11-3; unclear D gene. Trimming took 2 bases from V and 5 from J, leaving 10 bases between them. Germline CDR1 SGHNT, CDR2 YENEEA. This CDR3 spans 13 amino acids. CDR3 nucleotides: TGTGCCAGCAGCTTAACACGGTGGGACGAGCAGTACTTC. Its protein product is CASSLTRWDEQYF.

The chain is built from TRBV5-1 and TRBJ2-1; 11 nucleotides align to TRBD1. The CDR3 is made up of 13 amino acids. V lost 3 bases to trimming and J lost 10 bases; unmatched junction nucleotides: 3. CDR1 is SGHRS and CDR2 is YFSETQ in the germline V gene. CDR3 residues: CASSWGQGGEQFF. Written as DNA, the CDR3 is TGCGCCAGCAGCTGGGGACAGGGGGGAGAGCAGTTCTTC.

This chain links TRBV5-4 with TRBJ2-7; 10 bases map to TRBD2. The CDR3 totals 17 residues. From germline, CDR1 is SGHNT and CDR2 YYREEE (reference sequence). The J segment lost 3 bases and the V segment lost 4 bases, leaving 13 bases of the junction unmatched. CDR3 amino acids: CASSANTGTSAYYEQYF. In DNA, the CDR3 is TGTGCCAGCAGCGCGAATACCGGGACTAGCGCCTACTACGAGCAGTACTTC.

This clone has more than one count but fewer than ten. The chain combines TRBV18 with TRBJ2-7; either TRBD1 or TRBD2 may supply D (5 bases each). With 5 bases removed from V and 12 bases from J, the gap between germline ends came to 17 bases. There are 12 residues in the CDR3. Per germline, CDR1 KGHSH and CDR2 LQKENI. The CDR3 bases are TGTGCCAGCTCATCAAGCCAGGGAGAACGGTACTTC. This gives the protein CASSSSQGERYF.

In this sample, this clone turned up a few times. It is unclear where the CDR3 begins or ends on the DNA, so no DNA is shown, and the CDR3 is as TCRdb lists it. The chain carries TRBV7-9 and TRBJ2-7. The CDR3 has 14 residues if both end residues are counted. Germline-derived CDR1 and CDR2 are SEHNR and FQNEAQ (reference sequence). CDR3 sequence: CASSSSQGAYEQYF.

The CDR3 loop reads CASSPPGAYEQYF. CDR3 DNA sequence: TGTGCCAGCAGCCCCCCCGGGGCCTACGAGCAGTACTTC. V gene TRBV7-9 combines with J gene TRBJ2-5; a weak D match, TRBD2 (5 bases). The J call is in doubt because the DNA end fits TRBJ2-7 better. Germline V CDR1 and CDR2: SEHNR, FQNEAQ (reference sequence). CDR3 length equals 13 residues.

The J gene is TRBJ2-7, the V gene TRBV5-8; a weak D match, TRBD1 (5 bases). Germline CDR1 is SGHTS and CDR2 is YDEGEE. The CDR3 is 14 amino acids. The germline V and J ends were trimmed by 4 bases and 2 bases, with 13 bases remaining between them. The DNA for the CDR3 is TGTGCCAGCAGCGACTCGACAGTTACCTACGAGCAGTACTTC. Translated, it gives CASSDSTVTYEQYF.

This chain joins TRBV5-1 and TRBJ2-1; TRBD2 aligns across 7 bases. The germline V gene encodes CDR1 SGHRS and CDR2 YFSETQ. The V gene end was trimmed by 0 bases and the J gene end by 8 bases; junction bases not matched to a gene: 2. This CDR3 contains 13 residues. The CDR3 DNA reads TGCGCCAGCAGCTTGGGACTAGCAGATGAGCAGTTCTTC. It yields the protein CASSLGLADEQFF.

This clone was observed a few times. The chain employs TRBV28 and TRBJ2-3; the D is unclear. From germline, CDR1 is MDHEN and CDR2 SYDVKM. V was clipped by 5 bases and J by 5 bases, with 8 bases between them. The CDR3 totals 12 residues. This CDR3 is CASSQTVDTQYF. In DNA, the CDR3 is TGTGCCAGCAGTCAGACTGTAGATACGCAGTATTTT.

The rearrangement joins TRBV2 to TRBJ2-2; no reliable D call. This CDR3 is built from 14 residues. V shed 10 bases and J shed 1 base, with 13 bases lying between them. The germline CDR1 and CDR2 sequences are SNHLY and FYNNEI. Here the CDR3 DNA reads TGTGCCACCCGCTTTACACAGAACACCGGGGAGCTGTTTTTT. Its translation: CATRFTQNTGELFF.

The J gene is TRBJ1-1, the V gene TRBV27; TRBD1 matches 11 bases. Germline CDR1 reads MNHEY; CDR2 reads SMNVEV (reference sequence). This CDR3 has 14 amino acids. V gave up 4 bases and J gave up 3 bases; unmatched junction bases: 1. The CDR3 sequence is CASSWTGGHTEAFF. CDR3 coding DNA: TGTGCCAGCAGTTGGACAGGGGGCCACACTGAAGCTTTCTTT.

This clone was seen a few times. The V and J genes are TRBV28 and TRBJ1-1; 11 positions match TRBD1. The CDR3 spans 16 residues. With 5 bases clipped from V and 3 bases from J, the junction kept 8 bases outside the gene matches. The germline V gene has CDR1 MDHEN and CDR2 SYDVKM. This CDR3 reads CASSPWTGGADTEAFF. Here the CDR3 DNA reads TGTGCCAGCAGTCCCTGGACAGGGGGCGCGGACACTGAAGCTTTCTTT.